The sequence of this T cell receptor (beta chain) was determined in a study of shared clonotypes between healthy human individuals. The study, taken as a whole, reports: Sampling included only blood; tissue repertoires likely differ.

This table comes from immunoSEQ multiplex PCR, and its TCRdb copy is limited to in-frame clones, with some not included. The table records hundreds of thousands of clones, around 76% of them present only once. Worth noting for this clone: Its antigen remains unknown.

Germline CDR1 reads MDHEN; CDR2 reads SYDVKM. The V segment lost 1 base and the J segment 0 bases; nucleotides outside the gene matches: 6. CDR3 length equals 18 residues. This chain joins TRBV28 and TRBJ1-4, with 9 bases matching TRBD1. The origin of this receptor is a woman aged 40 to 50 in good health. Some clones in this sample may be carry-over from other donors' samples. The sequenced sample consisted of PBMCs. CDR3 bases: TGTGCCAGCAGTTTATTCGGGACAGGGACTACAACTAATGAAAAACTGTTTTTT. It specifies CASSLFGTGTTTNEKLFF.